Listed below are T cell receptor beta chains from one sample, sequenced in a study of PD-1 blockade in classical Hodgkin lymphoma. Generated by immunoSEQ multiplex PCR, the TCRdb table keeps only in-frame clones and is missing some. The top ten clones hold 2.4% of a sample with about 31,000 clones, around 86% of them seen once. The source was CD4+ T cells from blood, collected at baseline. Source of these receptors: a human donor with classical Hodgkin lymphoma. Each CDR3 is given with its conserved first and last residue. The D gene is left open where the match is weak. A row's size may be missing; if present it is once, few, many or a size class.

V	J	D	size	DNA	CDR3
TRBV2	TRBJ2-1	.	.	TGTGCCAGCAGTGAAGGCCCTCCCTATGGGGGAGGAGGCAATGAGCAGTTCTTC	CASSEGPPYGGGGNEQFF
TRBV5-4	TRBJ2-1	TRBD2	.	TGTGCCAGCAGCGTTAGCGGGAGTTTAAGGAATGAGCAGTTCTTC	CASSVSGSLRNEQFF
TRBV25-1	TRBJ2-7	TRBD1	.	TGTGCCAGCAGTGAAGGGAACAGGGGTTCCTACGAGCAGTACTTC	CASSEGNRGSYEQYF
TRBV19	TRBJ1-4	TRBD1	.	TGTGCCAGTAGCACCGGTGAGCTGACAGGGAAAAAACTGTTTTTT	CASSTGELTGKKLFF
TRBV6-1	TRBJ1-2	.	.	TGTGCCAGCAGTGAAGGGGGGGTTTTGTCCGGTGGCTACACCTTC	CASSEGGVLSGGYTF
TRBV5-4	TRBJ2-1	TRBD2	.	TGTGCCAGCAGCTCGGGACTAGCGGTAGATGAGCAGTTCTTC	CASSSGLAVDEQFF
TRBV6-1	TRBJ1-6	.	.	TGTGCCAGCAGTGAAACGGATAATTCACCCCTCCACTTT	CASSETDNSPLHF
TRBV6-1	TRBJ2-1	TRBD2	.	TGTGCCAGCCTCCGGGGGGATTCTCCGCCGGTGGAGCAGTTCTTC	CASLRGDSPPVEQFF
TRBV18	TRBJ1-1	.	.	TGTGCCAGCTCACCCCGGGCAGGCCAAACTGAAGCTTTCTTT	CASSPRAGQTEAFF
TRBV19	TRBJ2-5	.	.	TGTGCCAGTAGTAGTCCTGGGAAGTCCCCTCTCCAAGAGACCCAGTACTTC	CASSSPGKSPLQETQYF
TRBV5-1	TRBJ1-3	.	.	TGCGCCAGCAGGTTAGCGGGAGGAAACACCATATATTTT	CASRLAGGNTIYF
TRBV5-6	TRBJ2-6	TRBD1	.	TGTGCCAGCAGCATGCACCGGGACAGGGATACAGGGGCCAACGTCCTGACTTTC	CASSMHRDRDTGANVLTF
TRBV6-5	TRBJ1-1	.	few	TGTGCCAGCGGGTGGAGAAACACTGAAGCTTTCTTT	CASGWRNTEAFF
TRBV6-1	TRBJ2-7	TRBD1	.	TGTGCCACCCGGACAGGGGCTAGGGAGCAGTACTTC	CATRTGAREQYF
TRBV6-1	TRBJ1-5	.	.	TGTGCCAGCAGTGTAGGCGGGCCCCGCGATCAGCCCCAGCATTTT	CASSVGGPRDQPQHF
TRBV10-3	TRBJ1-1	.	.	TGTGCCATCCGGGCCGCAGGGACTGAAGCTTTCTTT	CAIRAAGTEAFF
TRBV11-2	TRBJ2-5	.	.	TGTGCCAGCAGCTTATTTGGCTCGGAGACCCAGTACTTC	CASSLFGSETQYF
TRBV18	TRBJ1-4	.	.	TGTGCCAGCTCACCAGGACAGATTACAACTAATGAAAAACTGTTTTTT	CASSPGQITTNEKLFF
TRBV6-5	TRBJ1-1	.	.	TGTGCCAGCAGTTACTCAGGTCCGGGGCGAGGAGCTTTCTTT	CASSYSGPGRGAFF
TRBV6-6	TRBJ2-3	TRBD1	.	TGTGCCAGCAGTCGTCGGACAGGAAACACAGATACGCAGTATTTT	CASSRRTGNTDTQYF
TRBV5-6	TRBJ2-3	TRBD2	.	TGTGCCAGCAGCTTTGTTGGGGCGGGAGGCAAACAGTATTTT	CASSFVGAGGKQYF
TRBV30	TRBJ1-2	TRBD1	few	TGTGCCTGGATAAGGGACAGGGCCGGCTACACCTTC	CAWIRDRAGYTF
TRBV6-5	TRBJ1-4	.	.	TGTGCCAGCAGTTACTCCCCGAACCCTAATGAAAAACTGTTTTTT	CASSYSPNPNEKLFF
TRBV10-1	TRBJ1-5	TRBD1	.	TGCGCCAGCAGCCCCGACAGGGGCAATCAGCCCCAGCATTTT	CASSPDRGNQPQHF
TRBV7-7	TRBJ2-5	.	.	TGTGCTAGCTCACGGGCTGTACGAGAGACCCAGTACTTC	CASSRAVRETQYF
TRBV2	TRBJ2-5	TRBD1	.	TGTGCCAGCAGTGATATAGGACAGGGAGAGACCCAGTACTTC	CASSDIGQGETQYF
TRBV5-4	TRBJ2-6	TRBD1	.	TGTGCCAGCAGCCCACAGGGGTCCTCTGGGGCCAACGTCCTGACTTTC	CASSPQGSSGANVLTF
TRBV7-2	TRBJ2-1	TRBD2	once	TGTGCCAGCAGGCCCACTAGCGGCAATGAGCAGTTCTTC	CASRPTSGNEQFF
TRBV10-3	TRBJ2-7	TRBD1	.	TGTGCCATCAGTTGGGACAGCCGAATGGAGCAGTACTTC	CAISWDSRMEQYF
TRBV5-1	TRBJ2-7	.	.	TGCGCCAGCAGCCAGGGGGGCGCCTACGAGCAGTACTTC	CASSQGGAYEQYF